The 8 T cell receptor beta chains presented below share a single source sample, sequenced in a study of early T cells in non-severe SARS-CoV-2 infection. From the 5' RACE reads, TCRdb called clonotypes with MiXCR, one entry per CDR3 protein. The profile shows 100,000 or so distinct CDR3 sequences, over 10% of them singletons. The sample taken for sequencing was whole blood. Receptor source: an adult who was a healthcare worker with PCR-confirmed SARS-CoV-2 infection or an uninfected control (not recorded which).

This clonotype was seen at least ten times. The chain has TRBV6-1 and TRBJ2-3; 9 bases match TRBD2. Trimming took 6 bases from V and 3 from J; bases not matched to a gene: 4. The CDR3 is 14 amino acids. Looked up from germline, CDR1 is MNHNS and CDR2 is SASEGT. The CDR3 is CASRIGLATDTQYF. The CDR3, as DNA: TGTGCCAGCAGGATAGGACTAGCGACAGATACGCAGTATTTT.

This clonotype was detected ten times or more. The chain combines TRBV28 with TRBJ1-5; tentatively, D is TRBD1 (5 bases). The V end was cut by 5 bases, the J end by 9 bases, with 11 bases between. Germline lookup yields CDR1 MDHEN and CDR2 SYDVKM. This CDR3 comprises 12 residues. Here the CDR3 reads CASSPPRGPQHF. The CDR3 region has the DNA TGTGCCAGCAGTCCACCGAGGGGGCCCCAGCATTTT.

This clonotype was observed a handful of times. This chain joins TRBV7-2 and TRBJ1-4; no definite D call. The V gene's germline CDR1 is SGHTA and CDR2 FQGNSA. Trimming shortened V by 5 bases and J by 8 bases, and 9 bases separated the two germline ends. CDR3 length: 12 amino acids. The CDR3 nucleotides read TGTGCCAGCAGCCTCCCGCTAGAAAAACTGTTTTTT. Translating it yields CASSLPLEKLFF.

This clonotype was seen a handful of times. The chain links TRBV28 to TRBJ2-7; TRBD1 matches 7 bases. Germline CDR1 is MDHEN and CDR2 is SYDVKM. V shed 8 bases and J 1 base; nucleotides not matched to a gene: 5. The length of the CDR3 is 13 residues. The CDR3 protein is CASQTGVSYEQYF. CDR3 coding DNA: TGTGCCAGCCAAACAGGGGTATCCTACGAGCAGTACTTC.

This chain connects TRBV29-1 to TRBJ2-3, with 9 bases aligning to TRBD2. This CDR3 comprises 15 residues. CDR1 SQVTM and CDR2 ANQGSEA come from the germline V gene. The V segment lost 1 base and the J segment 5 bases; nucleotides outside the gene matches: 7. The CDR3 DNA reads TGCAGCGTTGAAGGATCGAGCGGGAGGATAGATACGCAGTATTTT. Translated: CSVEGSSGRIDTQYF.

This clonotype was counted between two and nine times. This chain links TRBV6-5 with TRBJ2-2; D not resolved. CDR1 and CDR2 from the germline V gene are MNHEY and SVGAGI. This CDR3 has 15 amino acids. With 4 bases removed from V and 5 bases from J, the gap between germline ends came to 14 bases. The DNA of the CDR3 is TGTGCCAGCAGTTCGTATGGACCGCGTACCGGGGAGCTGTTTTTT. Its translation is CASSSYGPRTGELFF.

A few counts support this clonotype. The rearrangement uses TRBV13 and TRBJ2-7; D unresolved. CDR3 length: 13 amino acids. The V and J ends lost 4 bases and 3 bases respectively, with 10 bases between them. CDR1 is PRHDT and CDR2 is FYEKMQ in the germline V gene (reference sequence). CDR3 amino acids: CASSSKKNYEQYF. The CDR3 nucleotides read TGTGCCAGCAGCTCGAAAAAAAACTACGAGCAGTACTTC.

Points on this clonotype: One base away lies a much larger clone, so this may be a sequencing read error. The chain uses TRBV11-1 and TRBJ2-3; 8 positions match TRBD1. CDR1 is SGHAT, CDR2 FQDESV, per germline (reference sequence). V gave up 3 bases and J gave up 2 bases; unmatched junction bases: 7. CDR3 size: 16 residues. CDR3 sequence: CASSLWGQAYTDTQYF. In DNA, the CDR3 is TGTGCCAGCAGCTTGTGGGGACAGGCCTACACAGATACGCAGTATTTT.